The 10 T cell receptor beta chains below come from one sample, sequenced in a study of blood T cell repertoires in COVID-19. Produced via immunoSEQ multiplex PCR; TCRdb's table is partial and in-frame only. This repertoire shows 170,000 or so clones, approximately 80% found once; its top ten account for less than 3%. Source material: peripheral blood. The receptors come from a woman in her sixties with acute or convalescent COVID-19.

The rearrangement links TRBV5-4 to TRBJ2-5; D gene unclear. Deletions cut 0 bases from V and 7 bases from J, with 7 bases between. CDR3 length: 12 residues. CDR1 and CDR2 (germline): SGHNT, YYREEE (reference sequence). The CDR3 DNA is TGTGCCAGCAGCTTGGTAGGCGGGACCCAGTACTTC. The encoded protein is CASSLVGGTQYF.

The chain has TRBV12-5 and TRBJ1-4; 8 bases match TRBD1. The ends lost 6 bases at V and 7 bases at J; junction bases unmatched: 13. The germline CDR1 and CDR2 sequences are LGHNT and FRNRAP. The CDR3 has 16 amino acids. DNA for the CDR3: TGTGCTAGTGGGCCGGGACAGGCGCCGAGTGGTGAAAAACTGTTTTTT. This translates into CASGPGQAPSGEKLFF.

This chain joins TRBV6-4 and TRBJ1-5; perhaps TRBD1 as D (6 bases). The CDR3 has 14 residues. V dropped 5 bases and J dropped 3 bases, with 11 bases sitting between them. Germline V gene lookup returns CDR1 MRHNA and CDR2 SNTAGT. Here the CDR3 DNA reads TGTGCCAGCAGTCCCGACAGGAACAATCAGCCCCAGCATTTT. Amino acids: CASSPDRNNQPQHF.

V usage is TRBV11-2 and J usage is TRBJ1-3; TRBD1 is a possible D gene (5 bases). CDR3 length: 15 residues. CDR1 and CDR2 (germline): SGHAT, FQNNGV. Trimming stripped 5 bases from V and 0 bases from J, with 11 bases between. The CDR3 region has the DNA TGTGCCAGCAGCCCGCAGGGTTTCTCTGGAAACACCATATATTTT. Translating gives CASSPQGFSGNTIYF.

This chain joins TRBV6-2 or TRBV6-3 and TRBJ2-7, with D perhaps matching TRBD1 (6 bases). Trimming removed 4 bases at V and 0 bases at J, with 10 bases between. The germline V gene encodes CDR1 MNHEY and CDR2 SVGEGT. The CDR3 is made up of 14 amino acids. The CDR3 sequence is CASSWGTISYEQYF. CDR3 DNA sequence: TGTGCCAGCAGTTGGGGGACAATCTCCTACGAGCAGTACTTC.

This rearrangement joins TRBV19 to TRBJ1-2; TRBD1 aligns across 10 bases. Germline V gene data show CDR1 as LNHDA and CDR2 as SQIVND (reference sequence). There are 13 residues in the CDR3. Trimming cost V 6 bases and J 8 bases; bases outside gene matches: 6. CDR3 DNA sequence: TGTGCCAGTAGAGAGACAGGGGGCGAAGGCTACACCTTC. Its protein product is CASRETGGEGYTF.

This chain connects TRBV5-8 to TRBJ2-3, with 14 bases matching TRBD2. The CDR3 consists of 17 residues. Unmatched junction bases numbered 2, after V lost 0 bases and J lost 2 bases. The germline V gene has CDR1 SGHTS and CDR2 YDEGEE. CDR3: CASSLAGLAGDTDTQYF. CDR3 in DNA: TGTGCCAGCAGCTTGGCGGGACTAGCGGGGGACACAGATACGCAGTATTTT.

This chain joins TRBV30 and TRBJ2-1; 10 nucleotides align to TRBD1. This CDR3 is 15 amino acids long. The V gene's germline CDR1 is GTSNPN and CDR2 SVGIG (reference sequence). V shed 2 bases, J shed 4 bases, and the junction held 5 bases outside the gene matches. The CDR3 reads CAWSRRTGGYNEQFF. Here the CDR3 DNA reads TGTGCCTGGAGTCGGAGGACAGGGGGGTACAATGAGCAGTTCTTC.

The V call is TRBV9, the J call TRBJ2-2, with a weak D call TRBD2 (6 bases). V gave up 1 base and J gave up 0 bases, with 10 bases separating them. CDR3 length: 16 residues. Looked up from germline, CDR1 is SGDLS and CDR2 is YYNGEE. The CDR3 sequence: CASSVRGVTNTGELFF. CDR3 nucleotides: TGTGCCAGCAGCGTACGCGGGGTGACGAACACCGGGGAGCTGTTTTTT.

J is TRBJ2-7 and V is TRBV7-2, with TRBD1 matching 9 bases. V trimming: 1 base; J trimming: 3 bases; junction bases outside the gene matches: 1. This CDR3 has 14 amino acids. The germline V gene has CDR1 SGHTA and CDR2 FQGNSA. For the CDR3, the DNA is TGTGCCAGCAGCTTAGGACAGGGGGACTACGAGCAGTACTTC. As protein: CASSLGQGDYEQYF.